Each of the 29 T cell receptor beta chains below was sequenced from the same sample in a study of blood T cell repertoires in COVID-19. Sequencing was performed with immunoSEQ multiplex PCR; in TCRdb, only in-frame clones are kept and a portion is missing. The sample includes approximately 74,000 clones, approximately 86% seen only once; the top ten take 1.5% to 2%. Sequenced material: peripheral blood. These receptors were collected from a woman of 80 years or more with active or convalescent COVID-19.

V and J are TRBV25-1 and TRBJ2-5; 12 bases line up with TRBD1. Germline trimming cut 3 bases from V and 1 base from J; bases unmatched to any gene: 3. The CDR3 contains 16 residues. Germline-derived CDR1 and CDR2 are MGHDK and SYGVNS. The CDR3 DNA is TGTGCCAGCAGTGAGTCGGGACAGGGGGCCCAAGAGACCCAGTACTTC. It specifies CASSESGQGAQETQYF.

The CDR3 DNA is TGTGCCAGCAGCGTAAGACACTCATCTGGAAACACCATATATTTT. This gives the protein CASSVRHSSGNTIYF. V usage is TRBV9 and J usage is TRBJ1-3; D not resolved. Germline V gives CDR1 SGDLS, CDR2 YYNGEE. Trimming stripped 1 base from V and 1 base from J, with 9 bases between. The CDR3 runs to 15 residues. Complete variable domain (other parts from reference TRBV9 and TRBJ1-3): DSGVTQTPKHLITATGQRVTLRCSPRSGDLSVYWYQQSLDQGLQFLIQYYNGEERAKGNILERFSAQQFPDLHSELNLSSLELGDSALYFCASSVRHSSGNTIYFGEGSWLTVV.

The CDR3 reads CASSYSGGGTEAFF. CDR3 nucleotides: TGTGCCAGCAGTTACTCAGGGGGAGGGACTGAAGCTTTCTTT. V is TRBV6-2 or TRBV6-3 and J is TRBJ1-1; possibly TRBD1 for D (6 bases). CDR1 is MNHEY, CDR2 SVGEGT, per germline. The CDR3 loop spans 14 amino acids. Trimming took off 0 bases at V and 5 bases at J, with 10 bases between the two ends.

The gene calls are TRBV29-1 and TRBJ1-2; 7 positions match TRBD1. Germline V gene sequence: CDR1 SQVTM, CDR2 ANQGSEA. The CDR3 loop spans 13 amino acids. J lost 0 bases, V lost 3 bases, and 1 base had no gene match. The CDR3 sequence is CSVETGPNYGYTF. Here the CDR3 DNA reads TGCAGCGTTGAGACAGGGCCTAACTATGGCTACACCTTC.

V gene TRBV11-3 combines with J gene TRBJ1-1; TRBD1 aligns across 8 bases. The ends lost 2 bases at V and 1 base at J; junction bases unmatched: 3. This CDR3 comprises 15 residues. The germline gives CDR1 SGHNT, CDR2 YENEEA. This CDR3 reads CASSLRTGRNTEAFF. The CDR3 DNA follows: TGTGCCAGCAGCTTAAGGACAGGGAGGAACACTGAAGCTTTCTTT.

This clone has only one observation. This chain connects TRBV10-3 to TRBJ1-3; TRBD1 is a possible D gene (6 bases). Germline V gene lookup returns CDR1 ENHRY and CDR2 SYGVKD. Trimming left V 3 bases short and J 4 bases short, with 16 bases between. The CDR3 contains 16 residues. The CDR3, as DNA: TGTGCCATCAGTGATGTGAACAGGGTGGGAGGAAACACCATATATTTT. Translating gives CAISDVNRVGGNTIYF.

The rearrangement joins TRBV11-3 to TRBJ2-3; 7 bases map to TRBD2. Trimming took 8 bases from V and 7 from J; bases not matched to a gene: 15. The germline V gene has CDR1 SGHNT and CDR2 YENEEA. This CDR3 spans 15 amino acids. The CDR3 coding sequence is TGTGCCAGCCGCTCAACGACCGGGGGAGGGAATACGCAGTATTTT. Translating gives CASRSTTGGGNTQYF.

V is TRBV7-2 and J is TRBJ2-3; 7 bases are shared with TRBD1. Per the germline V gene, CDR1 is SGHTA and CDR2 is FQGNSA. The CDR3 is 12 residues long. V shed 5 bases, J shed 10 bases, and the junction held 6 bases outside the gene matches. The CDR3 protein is CASSVRQGAQYF. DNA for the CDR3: TGTGCCAGCAGCGTTCGACAGGGTGCGCAGTATTTT. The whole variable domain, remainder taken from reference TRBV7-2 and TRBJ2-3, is GAGVSQSPSNKVTEKGKDVELRCDPISGHTALYWYRQSLGQGLEFLIYFQGNSAPDKSGLPSDRFSAERTGGSVSTLTIQRTQQEDSAVYLCASSVRQGAQYFGPGTRLTVL.

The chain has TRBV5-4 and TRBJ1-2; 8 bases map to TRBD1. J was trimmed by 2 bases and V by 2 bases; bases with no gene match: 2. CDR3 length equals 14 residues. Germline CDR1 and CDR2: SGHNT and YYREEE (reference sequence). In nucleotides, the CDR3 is TGTGCCAGCAGCTTACGACAGGGGAACTATGGCTACACCTTC. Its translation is CASSLRQGNYGYTF.

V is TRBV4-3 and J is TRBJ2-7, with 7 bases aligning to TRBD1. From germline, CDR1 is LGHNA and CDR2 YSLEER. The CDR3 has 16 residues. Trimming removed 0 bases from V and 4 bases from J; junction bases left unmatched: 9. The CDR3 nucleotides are TGCGCCAGCAGCCAAGAATGGAAGGGGGCGCGGTACGAGCAGTACTTC. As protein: CASSQEWKGARYEQYF.

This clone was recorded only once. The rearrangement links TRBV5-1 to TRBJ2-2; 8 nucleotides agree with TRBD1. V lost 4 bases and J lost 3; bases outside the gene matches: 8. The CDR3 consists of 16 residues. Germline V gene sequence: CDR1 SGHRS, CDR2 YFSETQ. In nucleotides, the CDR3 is TGCGCCAGCAGCACGGGGGACAGGCCGTACACCGGGGAGCTGTTTTTT. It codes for CASSTGDRPYTGELFF.

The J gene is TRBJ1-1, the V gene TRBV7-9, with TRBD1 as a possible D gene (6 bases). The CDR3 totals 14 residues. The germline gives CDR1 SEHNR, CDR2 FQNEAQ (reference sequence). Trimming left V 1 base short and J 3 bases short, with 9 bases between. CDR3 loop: CASSLDGQYTEAFF. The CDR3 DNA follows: TGTGCCAGCAGCTTAGATGGACAGTACACTGAAGCTTTCTTT.

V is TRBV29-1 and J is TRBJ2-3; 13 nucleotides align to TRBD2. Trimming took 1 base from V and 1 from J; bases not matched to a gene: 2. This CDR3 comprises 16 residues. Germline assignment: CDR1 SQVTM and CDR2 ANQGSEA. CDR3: CSVEVGTSGGTDTQYF. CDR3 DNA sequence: TGCAGCGTTGAAGTAGGGACTAGCGGGGGCACAGATACGCAGTATTTT.

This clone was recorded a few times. The CDR3 sequence is CASNTQGGEAFF. As DNA, the CDR3 is TGTGCCAGTAATACCCAGGGAGGTGAAGCTTTCTTT. This chain uses TRBV19 with TRBJ1-1; D is perhaps TRBD1 (5 bases). The CDR3 is made up of 12 amino acids. V was clipped by 7 bases and J by 7 bases, with 13 bases between them. Per germline, CDR1 LNHDA and CDR2 SQIVND (reference sequence).

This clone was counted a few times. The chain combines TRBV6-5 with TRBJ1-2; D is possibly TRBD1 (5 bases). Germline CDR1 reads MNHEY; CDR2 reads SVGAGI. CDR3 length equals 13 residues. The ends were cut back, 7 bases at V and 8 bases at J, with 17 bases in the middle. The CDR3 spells CASNARGSRGYTF. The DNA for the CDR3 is TGTGCCAGCAATGCCCGGGGGAGCAGGGGCTACACCTTC.

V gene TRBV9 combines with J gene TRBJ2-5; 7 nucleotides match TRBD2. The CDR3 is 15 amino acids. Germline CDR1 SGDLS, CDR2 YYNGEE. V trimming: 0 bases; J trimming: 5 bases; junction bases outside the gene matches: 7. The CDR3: CASSVETGGFETQYF. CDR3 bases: TGTGCCAGCAGCGTAGAAACGGGAGGATTTGAGACCCAGTACTTC.

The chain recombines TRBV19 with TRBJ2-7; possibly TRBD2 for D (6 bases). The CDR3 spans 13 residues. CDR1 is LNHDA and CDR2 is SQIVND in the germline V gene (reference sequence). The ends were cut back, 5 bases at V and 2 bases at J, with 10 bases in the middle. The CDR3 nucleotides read TGTGCCAGTAGTCGGGAGCGGCCCTACGAGCAGTACTTC. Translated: CASSRERPYEQYF. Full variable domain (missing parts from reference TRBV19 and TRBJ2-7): DGGITQSPKYLFRKEGQNVTLSCEQNLNHDAMYWYRQDPGQGLRLIYYSQIVNDFQKGDIAEGYSVSREKKESFPLTVTSAQKNPTAFYLCASSRERPYEQYFGPGTRLTVT.

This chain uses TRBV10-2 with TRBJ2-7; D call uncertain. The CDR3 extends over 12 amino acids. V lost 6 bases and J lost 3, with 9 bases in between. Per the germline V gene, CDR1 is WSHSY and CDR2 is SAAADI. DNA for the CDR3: TGCGCCAGCAGCCAGGCTCGCTACGAGCAGTACTTC. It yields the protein CASSQARYEQYF.

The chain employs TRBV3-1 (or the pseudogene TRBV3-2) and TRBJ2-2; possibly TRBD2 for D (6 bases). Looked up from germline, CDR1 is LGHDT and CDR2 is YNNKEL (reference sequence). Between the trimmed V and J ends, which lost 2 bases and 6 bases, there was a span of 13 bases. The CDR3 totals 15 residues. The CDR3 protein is CASSQIGGRSGELFF. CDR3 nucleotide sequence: TGTGCCAGCAGCCAAATTGGGGGGAGATCCGGGGAGCTGTTTTTT.

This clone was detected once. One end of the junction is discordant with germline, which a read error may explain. CDR3 bases: TGCACCGTTGGAGGGGGCAGGGACGCTTTCTTT. This translates into CTVGGGRDAFF. This chain uses TRBV29-1 with TRBJ1-1; the match to TRBD1 covers 7 bases. CDR3 length equals 11 residues. CDR1 is SQVTM, CDR2 ANQGSEA, per germline. The full variable domain, completed using reference TRBV29-1 and TRBJ1-1, is SAVISQKPSRDICQRGTSLTIQCQVDSQVTMMFWYRQQPGQSLTLIATANQGSEATYESGFVIDKFPISRPNLTFSTLTVSNMSPEDSSIYLCTVGGGRDAFFGQGTRLTVV.

The CDR3 nucleotides read TGTGCCAGCAGAGAGACAGGGCGCGTGGGAGAGCAGTACTTC. This sequence encodes CASRETGRVGEQYF. The chain is built from TRBV25-1 and TRBJ2-7; TRBD1 matches at 7 bases. The junction had 12 bases not matched to a gene; V was cut back by 6 bases and J by 7 bases. CDR3 length: 14 residues. The V gene's germline CDR1 is MGHDK and CDR2 SYGVNS.

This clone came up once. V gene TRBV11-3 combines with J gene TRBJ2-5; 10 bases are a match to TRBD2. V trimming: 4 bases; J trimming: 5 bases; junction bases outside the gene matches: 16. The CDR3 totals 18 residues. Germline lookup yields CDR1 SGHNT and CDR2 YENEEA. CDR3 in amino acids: CASSSEGAASGGLETQYF. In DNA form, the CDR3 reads TGTGCCAGCAGCTCCGAGGGGGCGGCTAGCGGGGGATTGGAGACCCAGTACTTC.

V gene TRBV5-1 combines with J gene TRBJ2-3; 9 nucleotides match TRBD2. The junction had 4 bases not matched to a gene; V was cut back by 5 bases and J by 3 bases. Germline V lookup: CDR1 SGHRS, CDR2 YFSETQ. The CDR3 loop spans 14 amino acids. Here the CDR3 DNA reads TGCGCCAGCAGTGGTGCGGGAGGGACAGATACGCAGTATTTT. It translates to CASSGAGGTDTQYF.

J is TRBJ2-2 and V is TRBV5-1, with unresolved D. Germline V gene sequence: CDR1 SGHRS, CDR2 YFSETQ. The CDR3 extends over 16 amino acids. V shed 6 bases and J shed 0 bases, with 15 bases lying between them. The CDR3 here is CASNPGRQANTGELFF. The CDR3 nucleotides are TGCGCCAGCAACCCAGGTCGGCAGGCGAACACCGGGGAGCTGTTTTTT.

The CDR3 sequence: CASSFGLAGLETQYF. DNA of the CDR3: TGTGCCAGCAGCTTTGGACTAGCGGGGCTAGAGACCCAGTACTTC. V is TRBV5-6 and J is TRBJ2-5; TRBD2 matches at 12 bases. Germline CDR1 and CDR2: SGHDT and YYEEEE. V lost 2 bases and J lost 4; bases outside the gene matches: 3. This CDR3 contains 15 residues.

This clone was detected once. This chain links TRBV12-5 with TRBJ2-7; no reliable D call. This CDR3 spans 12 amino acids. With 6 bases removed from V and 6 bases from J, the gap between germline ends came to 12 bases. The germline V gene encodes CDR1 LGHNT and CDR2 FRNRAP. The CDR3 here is CASGSGLSEQYF. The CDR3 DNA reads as TGTGCTAGTGGCTCCGGTCTATCCGAGCAGTACTTC.

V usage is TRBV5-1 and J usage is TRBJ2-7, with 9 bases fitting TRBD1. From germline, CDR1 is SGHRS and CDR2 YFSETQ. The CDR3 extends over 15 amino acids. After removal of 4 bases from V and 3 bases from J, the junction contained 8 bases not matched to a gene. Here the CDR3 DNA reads TGCGCCAGCAGCCCCGACGGGACAGGGTACTACGAGCAGTACTTC. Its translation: CASSPDGTGYYEQYF.

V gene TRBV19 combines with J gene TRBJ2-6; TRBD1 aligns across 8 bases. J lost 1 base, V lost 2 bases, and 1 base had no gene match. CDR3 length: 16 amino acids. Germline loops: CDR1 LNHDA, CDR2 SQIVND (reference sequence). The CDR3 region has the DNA TGTGCCAGTAGTATAACAGGGGGGTCTGGGGCCAACGTCCTGACTTTC. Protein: CASSITGGSGANVLTF.

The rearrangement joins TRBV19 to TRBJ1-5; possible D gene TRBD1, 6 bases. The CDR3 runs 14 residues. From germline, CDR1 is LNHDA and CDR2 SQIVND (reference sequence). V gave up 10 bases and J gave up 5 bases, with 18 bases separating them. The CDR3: CATQGSQGYQPQHF. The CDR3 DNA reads TGTGCCACCCAGGGGTCTCAGGGATATCAGCCCCAGCATTTT.